This T cell receptor (beta chain) was recovered during a study of T-cell memory formation after mild COVID-19. The study, taken as a whole, reports: Confirmation of SARS-CoV-2 specificity was lacking for second-wave clones peaking day 37.

TCRdb recomputed calls from the 5' RACE reads with MiXCR, one row per CDR3 protein. The sample yields fewer than 550,000 distinct CDR3 sequences, 15% to 20% seen once. V lost 3 bases and J 4 bases, leaving 13 bases between the germline ends. This CDR3 has 15 residues. CDR1 SGHTA and CDR2 FQGNSA come from the germline V gene. This clonotype showed up just a few times. What it binds is unknown. The TCR originated in an adult woman who had mild COVID-19 (a few samples of this study predate the infection). Cell type and time point are not known. The chain carries TRBV7-2 and TRBJ2-1; D possibly corresponds to TRBD1 (5 bases). The sequenced sample consisted of PBMCs or a T cell subset sorted from them (not recorded which). The CDR3: CASSFDRDFYNEQFF. For the CDR3, the DNA is TGTGCCAGCAGCTTTGACAGAGACTTTTACAATGAGCAGTTCTTC. The full variable domain, its missing parts supplied by reference TRBV7-2 and TRBJ2-1, is GAGVSQSPSNKVTEKGKDVELRCDPISGHTALYWYRQSLGQGLEFLIYFQGNSAPDKSGLPSDRFSAERTGGSVSTLTIQRTQQEDSAVYLCASSFDRDFYNEQFFGPGTRLTVL.